This entry features one T cell receptor beta chain sequence. The target of this receptor is not known. No quality values exist for individual bases; no much larger clone is one base distant. These data are taken from a study of breast tumors, draining lymph nodes, adjacent tissues (dated by TCRdb to 2015 to 2016). Some background on the complete study: In breast cancer patients, the study compared the TCR beta repertoires of tumor, adjacent nontumor tissue and axillary lymph nodes. In human breast cancer, the study set out to assess how tumor, surrounding tissue and draining lymph node repertoires relate to one another and whether T cells might be exchanged between them. Broad study findings and their caveats: T-cell repertoire diversity in tumors was found to be lower than in lymph nodes but higher than in nontumor tissue, and preferential V and J gene usage was observed. In luminal-like breast cancer, tumor and nontumor tissue repertoires resembled each other significantly more than in basal-like breast cancer. The data were judged consistent with most tumor T cells deriving from the lymph node and then expanding within tumor tissue. Rather than being directly demonstrated, the conclusion that tumor T cells originate in lymph nodes was presented as consistent with a hypothesis.

Instrument used: Illumina HiSeq 2000. Multiplex PCR amplification was used to generate the TCR beta chain libraries. The amplified TCR beta chain products were analyzed by high-throughput sequencing. The public reads were reprocessed in TCRdb via fastp at Q25 and MiXCR, keeping in-frame beta chains. All rows with the same CDR3 protein become a single entry with the most common DNA and genes. In this sample the table shows about 150,000 distinct CDR3 sequences, approximately 20% of which occur a single time. 2.5% to 3% of the sample is held by the ten biggest clonotypes. Measured from the cysteine to the phenylalanine, the CDR3 is 14 residues long. The read is trimmed to its CDR3 DNA, 42 bases read in frame from base 1. The germline V gene supplies CDR1 MNHEY and CDR2 SVGEGT. Trimming takes 1 base from V and 0 bases from J, and the germline ends sit 3 bases apart. Lymph node samples were obtained from the axillary draining lymph nodes of breast cancer patients.

This clonotype originated in a female donor with breast cancer. Some clones in this sample may be carry-over from other donors' samples. The chain employs TRBV6-2 or TRBV6-3 and TRBJ2-2, with the D gene not clear enough to name. The specimen was axillary lymph node tissue. The nucleotide sequence reads TGTGCCAGCAGTTACTACCCGAACACCGGGGAGCTGTTTTTT. Its product reads: CASSYYPNTGELFF.